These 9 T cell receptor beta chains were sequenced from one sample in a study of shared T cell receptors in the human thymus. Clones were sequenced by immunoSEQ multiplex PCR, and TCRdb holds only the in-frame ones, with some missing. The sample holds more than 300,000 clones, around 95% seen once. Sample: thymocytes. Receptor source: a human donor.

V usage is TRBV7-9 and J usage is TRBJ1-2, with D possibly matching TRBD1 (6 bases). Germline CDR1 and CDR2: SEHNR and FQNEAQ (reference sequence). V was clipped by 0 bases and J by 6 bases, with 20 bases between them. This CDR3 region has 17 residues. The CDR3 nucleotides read TGTGCCAGCAGCTTAGCCTGGGGGGCTTCGGTCGGTGATGGCTACACCTTC. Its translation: CASSLAWGASVGDGYTF.

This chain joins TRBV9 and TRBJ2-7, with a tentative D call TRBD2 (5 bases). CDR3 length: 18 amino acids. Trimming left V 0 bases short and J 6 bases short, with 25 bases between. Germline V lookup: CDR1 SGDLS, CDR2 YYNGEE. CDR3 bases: TGTGCCAGCAGCGTAGGAGAAACTAGTGGATCCGTTTCCGGCGAGCAGTACTTC. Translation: CASSVGETSGSVSGEQYF.

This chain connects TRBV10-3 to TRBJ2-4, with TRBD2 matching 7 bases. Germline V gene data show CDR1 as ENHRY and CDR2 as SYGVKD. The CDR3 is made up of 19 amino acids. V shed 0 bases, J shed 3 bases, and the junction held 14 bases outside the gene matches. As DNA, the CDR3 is TGTGCCATCAGTGAGTCGGAGACCGGGCGGGAGTATATCAAAAACATTCAGTACTTC. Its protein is CAISESETGREYIKNIQYF.

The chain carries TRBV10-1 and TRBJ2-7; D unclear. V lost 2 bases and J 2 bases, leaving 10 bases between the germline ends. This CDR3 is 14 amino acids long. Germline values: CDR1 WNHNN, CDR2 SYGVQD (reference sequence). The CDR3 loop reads CASSEGSLAYEQYF. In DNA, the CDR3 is TGCGCCAGCAGTGAGGGATCGCTAGCCTACGAGCAGTACTTC.

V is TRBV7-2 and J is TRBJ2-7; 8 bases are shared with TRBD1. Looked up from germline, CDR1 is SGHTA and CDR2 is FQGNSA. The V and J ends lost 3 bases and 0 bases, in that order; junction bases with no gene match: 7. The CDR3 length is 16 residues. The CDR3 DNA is TGTGCCAGCAGCTTCCCAGGACAGGGTATCTCCTACGAGCAGTACTTC. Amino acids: CASSFPGQGISYEQYF.

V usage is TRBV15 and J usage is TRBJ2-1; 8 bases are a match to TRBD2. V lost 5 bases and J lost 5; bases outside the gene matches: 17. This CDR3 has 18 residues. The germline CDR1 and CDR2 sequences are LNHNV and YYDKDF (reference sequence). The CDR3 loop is CATSLTGTSGSWNNEQFF. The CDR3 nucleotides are TGTGCCACCAGCCTCACAGGTACTAGCGGTTCCTGGAACAATGAGCAGTTCTTC.

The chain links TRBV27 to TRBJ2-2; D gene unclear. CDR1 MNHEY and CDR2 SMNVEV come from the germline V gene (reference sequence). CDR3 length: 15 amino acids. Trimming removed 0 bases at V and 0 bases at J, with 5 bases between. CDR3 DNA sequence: TGTGCCAGCAGTTTATCGTACTCGAACACCGGGGAGCTGTTTTTT. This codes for CASSLSYSNTGELFF.

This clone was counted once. The CDR3 DNA follows: TGTGCCAGCAGCTCATTACCGGGACTAGCGGCAGATACGCAGTATTTT. Translated: CASSSLPGLAADTQYF. This rearrangement joins TRBV7-9 to TRBJ2-3; 11 bases are shared with TRBD2. Germline assignment: CDR1 SEHNR and CDR2 FQNEAQ (reference sequence). With V trimmed by 4 bases and J by 4 bases, 7 bases remained unmatched. This CDR3 is 16 amino acids long. Supplemented by reference TRBV7-9 and TRBJ2-3, the full variable domain reads DTGVSQNPRHKITKRGQNVTFRCDPISEHNRLYWYRQTLGQGPEFLTYFQNEAQLEKSRLLSDRFSAERPKGSFSTLEIQRTEQGDSAMYLCASSSLPGLAADTQYFGPGTRLTVL.

The CDR3 loop is CASSSRTWAGQPQHF. CDR3 DNA: TGTGCCAGCAGTTCCAGGACTTGGGCGGGCCAGCCCCAGCATTTT. The V call is TRBV6-5, the J call TRBJ1-5; no reliable D call. Trimming took off 4 bases at V and 7 bases at J, with 17 bases between the two ends. The CDR3 is made up of 15 amino acids. CDR1 is MNHEY, CDR2 SVGAGI, per germline.